The clone carrying this T cell receptor (beta chain) was seen only a few times. What it recognizes is unknown. The data derive from a study of T cell responses to AZD1222 COVID-19 vaccine. Overall study: Some second doses came at about 4 weeks and others at about 12 weeks; these were pooled. Study conclusions and caveats: Donor demographics were predominantly white British with a female majority; clonal diversity may be underestimated. Reports indicate that nearly half of spike-specific TCRs are directed at unmutated variant regions.

The assay was immunoSEQ multiplex PCR, and TCRdb's table has in-frame clones only and misses some. The sample contains more than 85,000 clones, more than 75% of which appear only once. This CDR3 spans 16 amino acids. V lost 5 bases, J lost 3 bases, and 8 bases stayed unmatched. The germline V gene has CDR1 SEHNR and CDR2 FQNEAQ (reference sequence). The source material was peripheral blood, sampled on day 0 of AZD1222 vaccination. This sequence originates from an adult in good health. The chain links TRBV7-9 to TRBJ2-5; 11 bases fit TRBD1. The CDR3 DNA reads as TGTGCCAGCAGCCCTTGGACAGGGGGCCGCGAAGAGACCCAGTACTTC. It is translated as CASSPWTGGREETQYF.